This paragraph covers one T cell receptor (beta chain) sequence. A few counts support this clonotype. Its specific antigen is unknown. A much larger clone lies a single base off, so this may be a read error. The time point tag for this specimen amounts to: newly diagnosed GD, antithyroid drugs for less than 3 months. RNA was extracted from PBMCs in TRIzol for both TCR sequencing and RNA sequencing. The diagnosis of Graves' disease followed American Thyroid Association guidelines. Patients were recruited from an endocrinology department in Xi'an, China. Each patient gave around 9 milliliters of peripheral blood, collected in an EDTA anticoagulant tube. Ficoll Paque Plus density gradient separation was used to isolate PBMCs, and no further T cell sorting was performed. An Agilent 2100 Bioanalyzer and agarose gel were used to check RNA quality, while a NanoDrop 2000 measured RNA concentration. This entry belongs to a study of regulatory T cells in long-lasting Graves disease (dated by TCRdb to 2020 to 2023). A note on the overall study: Newly diagnosed Graves' disease patients had taken antithyroid drugs for less than 3 months. Persistent Graves' disease patients were compared with newly diagnosed Graves' disease patients by peripheral blood TCR sequencing and RNA sequencing. The study took place in China and was registered as a clinical trial. TCR sequencing covered some 13 persistent and roughly 20 newly diagnosed Graves' disease patients, around 33 samples in total.

Relative to germline, V is missing 4 bases and J is missing 7 bases, with 9 bases of the junction outside any gene match. The CDR3, cysteine through phenylalanine, is 16 amino acids long. CDR3 DNA is the only sequence kept; it has 48 bases, read in frame from the first base. Libraries were constructed by multiplex PCR. The sequencer listed for this sample is Illumina HiSeq 4000. CDR3 regions were amplified by Arm-PCR with iRepertoire HTBI primers to construct TCR beta libraries. Before sequencing, the PCR products underwent gel purification. Per the source publication's procedure: Gene usage analysis of CDR3 amino acid clonotypes used the roughly 60 TRBV and around 14 TRBJ segments found across samples. COPE and FqMerger were used to merge filtered high-quality paired reads into contigs. BLAST was used to align contigs to IMGT TRBV, TRBD and TRBJ reference genes, and CDR3 was defined according to IMGT. Clonotypes above 0.1% frequency were classified as highly expanded clones. Shannon entropy was used to measure repertoire diversity, and the Gini coefficient was used to measure V-J evenness. Clonotypes shared by more than one individual were considered public. TCRdb applied fastp at Q25 and MiXCR to the public reads, then kept only in-frame beta chains. For every CDR3 protein sequence, its rows merge into one entry that carries the most common genes and DNA. These V and J calls rely on TCRdb rather than the paper's analysis. This sample comprises hundreds of thousands of distinct CDR3 sequences, roughly 16% of them detected only once. The biggest ten clones account for approximately 25% of the sample.

Findings and caveats that apply to the study as a whole: Peripheral blood alone was examined, since thyroid tissue, which constituted the primary lesion, could not be accessed. Preferential use of TRBV28, TRBJ1-2 and TRBJ2-5 was observed in persistent disease, whereas TRBV20-1 and TRBJ2-1 were favored in newly diagnosed disease. Compared with newly diagnosed patients, persistent Graves' disease patients had lower TCR Shannon entropy and fewer highly expanded clones, which suggests clonal expansion. The authors noted that the small sample size was a limitation that may lower accuracy. Only the TCR beta chain was sequenced and analyzed. More public clonotypes were shared among persistent patients (roughly 3,000) than among newly diagnosed patients (approximately 1,000).

The sample also formed part of further work on T cells in Graves' hyperthyroidism and ophthalmopathy. From the second report: Graves' hyperthyroidism was defined as stable when no progression to ophthalmopathy occurred over 18 months of follow-up. Hyperthyroidism patients were newly diagnosed, had a disease duration of under 2 months, and were aged 18 to 65 years. Patients with uncontrolled infections, other autoimmune diseases, pregnancy or lactation were excluded. Diagnoses were established on the basis of clinical symptoms, serum thyroxine and TRAb, thyroid ultrasound, and orbital computed tomography. A first-round RT-PCR of the TCR CDR3 used the HTBI primer set with the Qiagen OneStep RT-PCR kit. Most expanded thyroid clonotypes (frequency above 0.001) were also detected in blood, a finding suggesting that blood repertoires may reflect thyroid immune responses. Ophthalmopathy was separated from stable hyperthyroidism by a 13 V-J signature model, with approximately 86% sensitivity and roughly 81% specificity obtained in cross-validation and 80%/75% obtained in testing. In validation, progression to ophthalmopathy was predicted by the model with 70.59% sensitivity and about 72% specificity, a median of roughly 6.4 months before onset. TCR V-J signatures able to tell the groups apart were searched for in a discovery cohort of 95 to 100 patients, of whom around 42 had Graves' ophthalmopathy and around 56 had stable Graves' hyperthyroidism. Prospective prediction of ophthalmopathy was tested in an independent validation cohort consisting of fewer than 20 hyperthyroidism patients and 15 or so patients who later progressed to ophthalmopathy. The 100 or so discovery patients were randomly divided into training and test sets at a 7:3 ratio. The study also compared thyroid tissue and blood T-cell repertoires from more than five Graves' hyperthyroidism patients. Once sampling was done, hyperthyroidism patients were given methimazole at a starting dose of 30 mg daily, whereas ophthalmopathy patients were given high-dose intravenous methylprednisolone. The libraries were constructed in a second round of multiplex PCR and then size-selected and purified. The libraries were sequenced on an Illumina HiSeq2000 using paired-end 100 bp reads. SOAPnuke was used to process the raw data, throwing out any read that contained adapters or uncalled bases, had a mean Phred below 15, or lacked an exact constant-primer or identifier match. High-quality paired reads were merged using COPE v1.2.5, and each unique nucleotide sequence was defined as a clonotype. MiTCR v1.1 was used to align clonotypes to the IMGT TRBV, TRBD and TRBJ reference segments. The analysis included only V-J combinations with a frequency above 0.0001, which together covered around 99% of the repertoires. A TCS score was defined as the ratio between F50 (clonal expansion) and ExV (chaos), using BLOSUM62-based TCRdist between CDR3 peptides within each V-J. Welch's t-statistics and random forest reduced some 510 V-J features to 10 to 15, which were used in a naive Bayes classifier (R e1071). Sample size was not statistically predetermined, and blinding of investigators to group allocation was not performed. The paper describes TCR Vbeta CDR3 sequencing of 130 to 150 peripheral blood samples, made up of 43 ophthalmopathy patients, more than 70 hyperthyroidism patients and roughly 17 progressor patients.

The rearranged chain carries TRBV12-3 or TRBV12-4 and TRBJ2-1; 11 junctional bases match TRBD2. The sequence was obtained from a woman aged 35-65 years with Graves disease. Donor details come from another sample of the same person, matched by shared clones. This specimen was peripheral blood mononuclear cells (PBMCs), taken at new diagnosis, from a patient treated with antithyroid drugs. The CDR3: CASSSRLAGGRNEQFF. The sequenced DNA: TGTGCCAGCAGTTCTCGTCTAGCGGGGGGCCGGAATGAGCAGTTCTTC.